This is a list of T cell receptor beta chains from one sample in a study of response to subunit inactivated influenza vaccine. TCRdb independently ran MiXCR on the RT-PCR reads; one entry per CDR3 protein. The sample consists of 400,000 to 650,000 distinct CDR3 sequences, more than 7% of them appearing once. Sequenced material: PBMCs from blood, taken 23 months after vaccination. Source of these receptors: a man between 45 and 75 years old who received an inactivated influenza vaccine. Each CDR3 is given with its conserved first and last residue. A D gene is named only where the DNA matches it firmly. Clone size is not always given. Where it is, it says once, few, many or a class for expanded clones.

clone size,J gene,V gene,D gene,CDR3 length,CDR3 DNA,CDR3 protein
few,TRBJ2-3,TRBV20-1,TRBD2,16,TGCAGTGCCACGGGTCTAGCGGGAATTAGCACAGATACGCAGTATTTT,CSATGLAGISTDTQYF
few,TRBJ2-1,TRBV7-2,-,12,TGTGCCAGCAGCTATGTTAGCAGTGAGCAGTTCTTC,CASSYVSSEQFF
-,TRBJ2-7,TRBV5-1,TRBD1,14,TGCGCCAGCAGCCCGGACAGGGTAGGGTACGAGCAGTACTTC,CASSPDRVGYEQYF
few,TRBJ2-3,TRBV5-1,-,15,TGCGCCAGCAGCTTGGCGGGGACCGGAAGGGATACGCAGTATTTT,CASSLAGTGRDTQYF
-,TRBJ2-2,TRBV3-1,-,15,TGTGCCAGCAGCCGGACGGCGGCGGACACCGGGGAGCTGTTTTTT,CASSRTAADTGELFF
many,TRBJ2-3,TRBV20-1,TRBD1,14,TGCAGTGCTAGAAGGGGGCCCGGGACGGATACGCAGTATTTT,CSARRGPGTDTQYF
many,TRBJ2-5,TRBV11-1,-,14,TGTGCCAGCAGCTCGCCCGGCTGGCAAGAGACCCAGTACTTC,CASSSPGWQETQYF
-,TRBJ1-5,TRBV7-2,-,15,TGTGCCAGCAGCTTTGGGACTGCCTACAATCAGCCCCAGCATTTT,CASSFGTAYNQPQHF
-,TRBJ2-1,TRBV3-1,TRBD2,16,TGTGCCAGCAGCCAGATTTCTAGCGGGAGGGACAGTGAGCAGTTCTTC,CASSQISSGRDSEQFF
-,TRBJ2-1,TRBV20-1,TRBD2,14,TGCAGTGTTCTGACTAGCGGGTCGGCGCACGAGCAGTTCTTC,CSVLTSGSAHEQFF
-,TRBJ2-7,TRBV7-9,TRBD2,13,TGTGCAGAGGGGCCTAGCGGGACCTACGAGCAGTACTTC,CAEGPSGTYEQYF
-,TRBJ2-3,TRBV3-1,-,13,TGTGCCAGCAGCCCTACATACACAGATACGCAGTATTTT,CASSPTYTDTQYF
few,TRBJ1-2,TRBV25-1,-,13,TGTGCCAGCAGTGAATATACTGCAGATGGCTACACCTTC,CASSEYTADGYTF
few,TRBJ1-3,TRBV29-1,TRBD1,14,TGCAGCGTACGCAGACAGGGAGGAGGAAACACCATATATTTT,CSVRRQGGGNTIYF
-,TRBJ1-2,TRBV19,TRBD1,18,TGTGCCAGTACTTTAAGCCGGGACAGAACAACCGCTCGCTATGGCTACACCTTC,CASTLSRDRTTARYGYTF
many,TRBJ2-2,TRBV28,-,15,TGTGCCAGCACCTACCGGCTAGCTAACACCGGGGAGCTGTTTTTT,CASTYRLANTGELFF
many,TRBJ2-7,TRBV12-3/TRBV12-4,TRBD1,15,TGTGCCAGCAGTCCGGGACAGGGGGCGTTTTACGAGCAGTACTTC,CASSPGQGAFYEQYF
-,TRBJ2-1,TRBV5-8,-,12,TGTGCCAGCAGCTGGCCAAGGACAGAGCAGTTCTTC,CASSWPRTEQFF